This TCR beta chain was recovered during a study of T cells in Graves' hyperthyroidism and ophthalmopathy. Per the germline V gene, CDR1 is LGHDT and CDR2 is YNNKEL (reference sequence). Between the trimmed V and J ends, which lost 3 bases and 9 bases, there was a span of 16 bases. This CDR3 comprises 14 residues. The source material, RNA transcripts, was used to amplify TCR beta CDR3 regions. TCR CDR3 underwent first-round RT-PCR with the HTBI primer set. MiXCR was run by TCRdb on the multiplex PCR reads, yielding one entry per CDR3 protein. Among about 700,000 distinct CDR3 sequences listed, approximately 15% were seen once. This clonotype was counted between two and nine times. An absence of ophthalmopathy progression within 18 months meant stable Graves' hyperthyroidism. Fresh peripheral blood, 10 ml, was the source of the PBMCs.

The receptor was isolated from a woman under 30 with Graves' hyperthyroidism. V is TRBV3-1 and J is TRBJ2-3, with D unresolved. Material for sequencing was blood. As DNA, the CDR3 is TGTGCCAGCAGCCATGATAGTCTCCGTCAGACGCAGTATTTT. Its translation: CASSHDSLRQTQYF.